A single sample is the source of the 25 T cell receptor beta chains below, sequenced in a study of cytomegalovirus exposure and HLA in healthy donors. TCRdb's table, derived via immunoSEQ multiplex PCR, lists solely in-frame clones and lacks some. The sample lists some 76,000 clones; roughly 94% were seen once. The sample was PBMCs. The receptors derive from a woman younger than 30 in good health and CMV-seronegative.

The rearrangement uses TRBV2 and TRBJ2-7; D is unclear. Between the trimmed V and J ends, which lost 3 bases and 5 bases, there was a span of 5 bases. The germline CDR1 and CDR2 sequences are SNHLY and FYNNEI. The CDR3 has 11 amino acids. The CDR3 region is CASSERNEQYF. The CDR3 bases are TGTGCCAGCAGTGAGCGAAACGAGCAGTACTTC.

This chain links TRBV19 with TRBJ1-1; no clear D gene. V lost 2 bases and J lost 1, with 5 bases in between. Looked up from germline, CDR1 is LNHDA and CDR2 is SQIVND (reference sequence). This CDR3 is 13 amino acids long. The DNA of the CDR3 is TGTGCCAGTAGTATAAGAGGGAACACTGAAGCTTTCTTT. It specifies CASSIRGNTEAFF.

The chain recombines TRBV10-3 with TRBJ2-3; 9 bases match TRBD1. CDR1 and CDR2 (germline): ENHRY, SYGVKD. Losses at the gene ends were 8 bases for V and 6 bases for J; bases not matched to a gene: 9. This CDR3 region has 14 residues. CDR3: CAIRPGQGPDTQYF. The CDR3 DNA reads TGTGCCATCCGACCGGGACAGGGTCCCGATACGCAGTATTTT.

The chain joins TRBV6-1 to TRBJ2-1, with D perhaps TRBD2 (5 bases). Trimming cost V 6 bases and J 6 bases, with 18 bases left between them. Germline V gives CDR1 MNHNS, CDR2 SASEGT. CDR3 length equals 15 residues. CDR3 in amino acids: CASSQHGDLGNEQFF. The CDR3 DNA sequence: TGTGCCAGCAGCCAACACGGGGATCTGGGCAATGAGCAGTTCTTC.

The V call is TRBV10-3, the J call TRBJ1-1, with 8 bases lining up with TRBD1. The germline V gene has CDR1 ENHRY and CDR2 SYGVKD. Unmatched junction bases numbered 3, after V lost 6 bases and J lost 0 bases. This CDR3 has 14 amino acids. CDR3: CAIRRTGMNTEAFF. Here the CDR3 DNA reads TGTGCCATCAGGAGGACAGGGATGAACACTGAAGCTTTCTTT.

Only one count was recorded for this clone. This CDR3 is CASSLAPGIGYGYTF. The CDR3 bases are TGCGCCAGCAGCTTGGCCCCAGGGATAGGCTATGGCTACACCTTC. V and J are TRBV5-1 and TRBJ1-2; D perhaps matches TRBD1 (5 bases). The CDR3 loop spans 15 amino acids. The V gene lost 0 bases and the J gene lost 4 bases, with 13 bases spanning the gap. Germline V gene lookup returns CDR1 SGHRS and CDR2 YFSETQ.

This chain joins TRBV2 and TRBJ2-1; 10 bases agree with TRBD2. In germline, CDR1 is SNHLY, CDR2 FYNNEI. The CDR3 sequence is 15 residues long. V lost 7 bases, J lost 6 bases, and 9 bases stayed unmatched. The CDR3 protein is CASKFYASGSNEQFF. The CDR3 DNA sequence: TGTGCCAGCAAGTTTTATGCTAGCGGGAGCAATGAGCAGTTCTTC.

The chain joins TRBV6-5 to TRBJ2-7; 13 bases align to TRBD2. This CDR3 region has 15 residues. V gave up 6 bases and J gave up 2 bases; unmatched junction bases: 4. Germline values: CDR1 MNHEY, CDR2 SVGAGI. The CDR3 here is CASRPGTSGAYEQYF. The CDR3 nucleotides read TGTGCCAGCAGACCTGGGACTAGCGGGGCCTACGAGCAGTACTTC.

The J gene is TRBJ1-1, the V gene TRBV6-5; no clear D gene. Deletions cut 2 bases from V and 3 bases from J, with 16 bases between. The CDR3 length is 16 residues. Germline CDR1 is MNHEY and CDR2 is SVGAGI. Here the CDR3 reads CASSYGRIHIDTEAFF. The CDR3 region has the DNA TGTGCCAGCAGTTACGGGCGAATCCACATAGACACTGAAGCTTTCTTT.

The chain has TRBV4-3 and TRBJ2-6; D perhaps matches TRBD2 (6 bases). The CDR3 is 16 residues long. Germline CDR1 and CDR2: LGHNA and YSLEER. Trimming removed 0 bases at V and 0 bases at J, with 6 bases between. CDR3 DNA: TGCGCCAGCAGCCAAGAGGAGGGCTCTGGGGCCAACGTCCTGACTTTC. Encoded protein: CASSQEEGSGANVLTF.

The chain recombines TRBV5-4 with TRBJ2-7; 9 positions match TRBD1. Germline V gives CDR1 SGHNT, CDR2 YYREEE (reference sequence). This CDR3 is 15 amino acids long. Trimming removed 7 bases from V and 3 bases from J; junction bases left unmatched: 11. The CDR3 loop reads CASALTGTGIYEQYF. For the CDR3, the DNA is TGTGCCAGCGCTCTGACCGGGACAGGGATCTACGAGCAGTACTTC.

CDR3 bases: TGTGCCAGCGGGGGGACAGGGAAGGAAAAACTGTTTTTT. Translating it yields CASGGTGKEKLFF. The V call is TRBV7-9, the J call TRBJ1-4; 9 bases fit TRBD1. V gave up 8 bases and J gave up 8 bases; unmatched junction bases: 6. CDR1 SEHNR and CDR2 FQNEAQ come from the germline V gene (reference sequence). CDR3 length: 13 residues. The full variable domain, in which reference TRBV7-9 and TRBJ1-4 provide the parts outside the CDR3, is DTGVSQNPRHKITKRGQNVTFRCDPISEHNRLYWYRQTLGQGPEFLTYFQNEAQLEKSRLLSDRFSAERPKGSFSTLEIQRTEQGDSAMYLCASGGTGKEKLFFGSGTQLSVL.

V usage is TRBV19 and J usage is TRBJ1-5, with D perhaps TRBD1 (6 bases). Looked up from germline, CDR1 is LNHDA and CDR2 is SQIVND (reference sequence). V gave up 4 bases and J gave up 4 bases, with 14 bases separating them. CDR3 length: 15 residues. The CDR3 reads CASSTQTGSNQPQHF. DNA for the CDR3: TGTGCCAGTAGTACCCAAACAGGGAGTAATCAGCCCCAGCATTTT.

The sample holds a few counts of this clone. The rearrangement joins TRBV5-1 to TRBJ2-7; 11 positions match TRBD1. The CDR3 has 15 residues. V trimming: 4 bases; J trimming: 3 bases; junction bases outside the gene matches: 6. The germline gives CDR1 SGHRS, CDR2 YFSETQ. The CDR3 DNA reads TGCGCCAGCAGCGAGGCCGGGACAGGGGGCTACGAGCAGTACTTC. It codes for CASSEAGTGGYEQYF.

In this sample, this clone turned up a few times. This sequence joins TRBV19 and TRBJ2-7; the match to TRBD2 covers 9 bases. The germline V gene has CDR1 LNHDA and CDR2 SQIVND (reference sequence). The CDR3 is 14 residues long. J lost 6 bases, V lost 0 bases, and 3 bases had no gene match. CDR3 sequence (DNA): TGTGCCAGTAGTATAGAGGGACTAGCTGGCGAGCAGTACTTC. Translating it yields CASSIEGLAGEQYF.

This chain links TRBV5-1 with TRBJ1-1, with 8 bases lining up with TRBD1. Germline lookup yields CDR1 SGHRS and CDR2 YFSETQ. J gave up 3 bases and V 4 bases, and 8 bases lay outside the gene matches. The CDR3 is 15 amino acids. CDR3 sequence reads: CASSDGQGRHTEAFF. The CDR3 region has the DNA TGCGCCAGCAGCGACGGACAGGGAAGGCACACTGAAGCTTTCTTT.

The chain couples TRBV29-1 to TRBJ2-5, with TRBD2 matching over 8 bases. This CDR3 comprises 15 residues. With 7 bases clipped from V and 3 bases from J, the junction kept 13 bases outside the gene matches. CDR1 SQVTM and CDR2 ANQGSEA come from the germline V gene. The chain's CDR3 is CSAKEAGVFEETQYF. The CDR3, as DNA: TGCAGCGCAAAAGAAGCGGGAGTATTTGAAGAGACCCAGTACTTC.

V gene TRBV10-3 combines with J gene TRBJ2-3; D remains unclear. Per the germline V gene, CDR1 is ENHRY and CDR2 is SYGVKD. Trimming took off 0 bases at V and 0 bases at J, with 10 bases between the two ends. This CDR3 contains 16 residues. CDR3 bases: TGTGCCATCAGTGAGTCTTTCTCTTTTAGCACAGATACGCAGTATTTT. Protein sequence: CAISESFSFSTDTQYF.

The rearrangement uses TRBV2 and TRBJ2-7; D remains unclear. Germline V gene lookup returns CDR1 SNHLY and CDR2 FYNNEI. The CDR3 extends over 12 amino acids. V lost 4 bases, J lost 3 bases, and 7 bases lay in between. The CDR3 loop reads CASSGPSYEQYF. As DNA, the CDR3 is TGTGCCAGCAGTGGTCCCAGCTACGAGCAGTACTTC.

This chain uses TRBV12-5 with TRBJ1-3; D unclear. This CDR3 region has 13 residues. Trimming took 5 bases from V and 4 from J, leaving 9 bases between them. Germline V CDR1 and CDR2: LGHNT, FRNRAP. CDR3 amino acids: CASGHPGGNTIYF. The CDR3 region has the DNA TGTGCTAGTGGTCACCCGGGGGGAAACACCATATATTTT.

The chain links TRBV5-1 to TRBJ2-1; 7 bases line up with TRBD2. Germline V gene sequence: CDR1 SGHRS, CDR2 YFSETQ. The CDR3 has 16 amino acids. Losses at the gene ends were 4 bases for V and 6 bases for J; bases not matched to a gene: 13. The CDR3 sequence is CASSGMRAGSRNEQFF. The CDR3 DNA reads as TGCGCCAGCAGCGGTATGAGAGCGGGAAGCCGCAATGAGCAGTTCTTC.

The chain recombines TRBV30 with TRBJ1-1; D unclear. This CDR3 spans 15 amino acids. Trimming took 3 bases from V and 0 from J, leaving 14 bases between them. Germline lookup yields CDR1 GTSNPN and CDR2 SVGIG (reference sequence). As DNA, the CDR3 is TGTGCCTGGAGAGCGGAGGTCTTGATGAACACTGAAGCTTTCTTT. It codes for CAWRAEVLMNTEAFF.

The J gene is TRBJ2-2, the V gene TRBV2, with TRBD1 matching 7 bases. Looked up from germline, CDR1 is SNHLY and CDR2 is FYNNEI. The CDR3 extends over 16 amino acids. J lost 5 bases, V lost 0 bases, and 6 bases had no gene match. CDR3: CASSEALGQRTGELFF. The CDR3 DNA follows: TGTGCCAGCAGTGAAGCCTTGGGACAGAGGACCGGGGAGCTGTTTTTT.

J is TRBJ2-7 and V is TRBV5-6, with TRBD1 identical over 8 bases. The CDR3 runs to 15 residues. Trimming at V came to 2 bases and at J to 5 bases, leaving 9 bases not matched to a gene. Looked up from germline, CDR1 is SGHDT and CDR2 is YYEEEE. CDR3 sequence reads: CASSFGTGSSDEQYF. The CDR3 DNA is TGTGCCAGCAGCTTTGGGACAGGATCTTCGGACGAGCAGTACTTC.

The chain employs TRBV9 and TRBJ1-5; D is ambiguous. Trimming removed 3 bases from V and 1 base from J, with 8 bases in between. Germline CDR1 and CDR2: SGDLS and YYNGEE. This CDR3 spans 14 amino acids. Here the CDR3 DNA reads TGTGCCAGCAGCGGGGCGGGGAGCAATCAGCCCCAGCATTTT. Translation: CASSGAGSNQPQHF. Full variable domain (outside the CDR3, taken from reference TRBV9 and TRBJ1-5): DSGVTQTPKHLITATGQRVTLRCSPRSGDLSVYWYQQSLDQGLQFLIQYYNGEERAKGNILERFSAQQFPDLHSELNLSSLELGDSALYFCASSGAGSNQPQHFGDGTRLSIL.